The 28 T cell receptor beta chains presented below share a single source sample, sequenced in a study of CD8 T cells in ankylosing spondylitis. TCRdb ran MiXCR on the 5' RACE reads and lists one entry per CDR3 protein. The sample lists 150,000 to 250,000 distinct CDR3 sequences, 9.5% to 15% occurring once. The specimen was blood, either unsorted or a sorted T cell fraction (not recorded which). The receptor source for this set is a male donor with ankylosing spondylitis or in good health (not recorded which).

The chain is built from TRBV7-9 and TRBJ2-3; D tentatively fits TRBD1 or TRBD2 (5 bases each). Germline V gene data show CDR1 as SEHNR and CDR2 as FQNEAQ (reference sequence). The V end lost 5 bases, the J end lost 6 bases, and 15 bases lay between the germline ends. This CDR3 is built from 14 residues. The CDR3 DNA follows: TGTGCCAGCAGCCTCCCGGACTGGGGCGATACGCAGTATTTT. As protein: CASSLPDWGDTQYF.

This clonotype came up a few times. The J gene is TRBJ2-6, the V gene TRBV27, with D hard to call. From germline, CDR1 is MNHEY and CDR2 SMNVEV (reference sequence). V was shortened by 6 bases and J by 0 bases, with 9 bases between the two germline ends. This CDR3 region has 15 residues. The CDR3 nucleotides are TGTGCCAGCAGATCTACCAGCTCTGGGGCCAACGTCCTGACTTTC. This translates into CASRSTSSGANVLTF.

This clonotype was recorded many times. The rearrangement uses TRBV29-1 and TRBJ2-7; the D gene is possibly TRBD2 (5 bases). The CDR3 length is 13 residues. Germline lookup yields CDR1 SQVTM and CDR2 ANQGSEA. V lost 3 bases and J 0 bases, leaving 9 bases between the germline ends. CDR3: CSVEDSFSYEQYF. The CDR3 nucleotides read TGCAGCGTTGAGGACTCTTTCTCCTACGAGCAGTACTTC.

The chain combines TRBV30 with TRBJ2-5, with no clear D. Germline CDR1 and CDR2: GTSNPN and SVGIG (reference sequence). This CDR3 is built from 14 residues. Between the trimmed V and J ends, which lost 2 bases and 2 bases, there was a span of 12 bases. The CDR3 here is CAWSPRWRQETQYF. CDR3 nucleotides: TGTGCCTGGAGTCCTAGGTGGCGACAAGAGACCCAGTACTTC. The full variable domain, its missing parts supplied by reference TRBV30 and TRBJ2-5, is SQTIHQWPATLVQPVGSPLSLECTVEGTSNPNLYWYRQAAGRGLQLLFYSVGIGQISSEVPQNLSASRPQDRQFILSSKKLLLSDSGFYLCAWSPRWRQETQYFGPGTRLLVL.

V gene TRBV3-1 combines with J gene TRBJ2-7; D is uncertain. V was clipped by 6 bases and J by 0 bases, with 21 bases between them. The germline V gene has CDR1 LGHDT and CDR2 YNNKEL (reference sequence). The CDR3 is 17 amino acids. The CDR3 DNA sequence: TGTGCCAGCAGTTACTACCCGGGCCAAACCCCCTCCTACGAGCAGTACTTC. Its protein is CASSYYPGQTPSYEQYF.

This clonotype was picked up a small number of times. The chain joins TRBV7-9 to TRBJ1-3; D gene uncertain. Germline V gives CDR1 SEHNR, CDR2 FQNEAQ (reference sequence). The CDR3 length is 11 residues. Trimming stripped 11 bases from V and 6 bases from J, with 11 bases between. CDR3 DNA sequence: TGTGCCTCGTTTGGGGAAAACACCATATATTTT. It yields the protein CASFGENTIYF.

In its sample, this clonotype was seen a few times. The chain recombines TRBV5-1 with TRBJ2-2, with 8 bases fitting TRBD2. J was trimmed by 5 bases and V by 4 bases; bases with no gene match: 7. Per the germline V gene, CDR1 is SGHRS and CDR2 is YFSETQ. The CDR3 loop spans 15 amino acids. Here the CDR3 reads CASSPGLGGTGELFF. The CDR3 region has the DNA TGCGCCAGCAGCCCGGGACTAGGGGGTACCGGGGAGCTGTTTTTT.

This clonotype occurred a few times. The CDR3 DNA reads TGTGCCAGCAGCCCCGGGACTAGCGGATTTTTGGACGAGCAGTACTTC. Its translation is CASSPGTSGFLDEQYF. The chain has TRBV6-1 and TRBJ2-7, with TRBD2 matching over 11 bases. V shed 6 bases and J 5 bases; nucleotides not matched to a gene: 12. The CDR3 extends over 16 amino acids. In germline, CDR1 is MNHNS, CDR2 SASEGT.

This clonotype was detected only a few times. The chain has TRBV3-1 and TRBJ2-3; D unresolved. This CDR3 has 14 amino acids. The germline gives CDR1 LGHDT, CDR2 YNNKEL (reference sequence). V was trimmed by 3 bases and J by 3 bases, leaving 10 bases between them. In DNA form, the CDR3 reads TGTGCCAGCAGCCACCCCCTCGCAACAGATACGCAGTATTTT. It translates to CASSHPLATDTQYF.

The chain employs TRBV20-1 and TRBJ2-7, with 8 bases aligning to TRBD2. Germline CDR1 reads DFQATT; CDR2 reads SNEGSKA (reference sequence). The length of the CDR3 is 13 residues. V lost 3 bases to trimming and J lost 3 bases; unmatched junction nucleotides: 4. Here the CDR3 DNA reads TGCAGTGCTAGCCGGGAGGGCCTCTACGAGCAGTACTTC. Its protein product is CSASREGLYEQYF.

This clonotype was detected only a few times. The V call is TRBV20-1, the J call TRBJ2-4; D gene uncertain. V lost 2 bases and J lost 1, with 27 bases in between. Germline V gives CDR1 DFQATT, CDR2 SNEGSKA (reference sequence). This CDR3 spans 20 amino acids. The CDR3 region is CSARISSETWGFGAKNIQYF. The DNA for the CDR3 is TGCAGTGCTAGAATCAGCTCCGAGACATGGGGTTTCGGGGCCAAAAACATTCAGTACTTC.

The rearrangement uses TRBV10-3 and TRBJ1-1; 9 nucleotides align to TRBD1. V lost 7 bases to trimming and J lost 2 bases; unmatched junction nucleotides: 8. This CDR3 has 15 residues. Germline CDR1 reads ENHRY; CDR2 reads SYGVKD. The CDR3 loop is CAITQPGQGNTEAFF. The DNA for the CDR3 is TGTGCCATCACGCAGCCGGGACAGGGAAACACTGAAGCTTTCTTT.

The rearrangement uses TRBV20-1 and TRBJ2-2; 10 positions agree with TRBD1. The CDR3 spans 15 residues. Per germline, CDR1 DFQATT and CDR2 SNEGSKA (reference sequence). V dropped 3 bases and J dropped 7; count of bases not matched to a gene: 8. The CDR3 bases are TGCAGTGCTAGTCCCCGGGACAGGGGTGGCGGGGAGCTGTTTTTT. This translates into CSASPRDRGGGELFF.

This clonotype was detected ten times or more. V gene TRBV12-3 or TRBV12-4 combines with J gene TRBJ2-7; weak D call: TRBD2 (5 bases). V was shortened by 8 bases and J by 4 bases, with 15 bases between the two germline ends. This CDR3 has 13 amino acids. CDR3 sequence reads: CASSPGVTYEQYF. CDR3 nucleotide sequence: TGTGCCAGCTCCCCCGGGGTGACTTACGAGCAGTACTTC.

This clonotype was seen more than once but under ten times. The rearrangement joins TRBV12-3 or TRBV12-4 to TRBJ2-7; D is possibly TRBD1 (6 bases). This CDR3 has 11 amino acids. V lost 8 bases to trimming and J lost 4 bases, with 9 bases between them. The CDR3 DNA reads as TGTGCCAGCGGGACATCTTACGAGCAGTACTTC. Translating gives CASGTSYEQYF.

The chain recombines TRBV3-1 with TRBJ2-7, with no clear D. CDR3 length equals 15 residues. The V gene lost 6 bases and the J gene lost 2 bases, with 17 bases spanning the gap. CDR1 and CDR2 from the germline V gene are LGHDT and YNNKEL (reference sequence). The CDR3 region has the DNA TGTGCCAGCAGTCCCGGCAGCCCGGGTGCCTACGAGCAGTACTTC. This codes for CASSPGSPGAYEQYF.

This clonotype was observed a handful of times. The chain has TRBV5-4 and TRBJ2-7; the D gene is possibly TRBD1 (6 bases). Germline CDR1 and CDR2: SGHNT and YYREEE (reference sequence). V was shortened by 2 bases and J by 3 bases, with 21 bases between the two germline ends. This CDR3 spans 17 amino acids. The chain's CDR3 is CASSFMTGRARYYEQYF. CDR3 nucleotide sequence: TGTGCCAGCAGCTTCATGACAGGCCGGGCCCGTTACTACGAGCAGTACTTC.

This clonotype was detected only a few times. This chain uses TRBV7-9 with TRBJ2-5; no clear D gene. CDR1 and CDR2 from the germline V gene are SEHNR and FQNEAQ (reference sequence). The CDR3 covers 14 residues. Trimming took off 5 bases at V and 4 bases at J, with 14 bases between the two ends. CDR3 region: CASSTGYGRETQYF. CDR3 bases: TGTGCCAGCAGCACCGGATATGGCCGAGAGACCCAGTACTTC.

There are a few counts of this clonotype. The chain employs TRBV30 and TRBJ2-5; TRBD2 matches 11 bases. The V gene end was trimmed by 8 bases and the J gene end by 3 bases; junction bases not matched to a gene: 8. The germline V gene has CDR1 GTSNPN and CDR2 SVGIG (reference sequence). This CDR3 has 14 residues. For the CDR3, the DNA is TGTGCCCGGACCATAGCGGGAGGGAAAGAGACCCAGTACTTC. The encoded protein is CARTIAGGKETQYF.

The chain employs TRBV10-3 and TRBJ2-3; D is possibly TRBD1 or TRBD2 (5 bases each). This CDR3 contains 14 residues. V was shortened by 10 bases and J by 2 bases, with 16 bases between the two germline ends. The germline gives CDR1 ENHRY, CDR2 SYGVKD. The CDR3 DNA reads as TGTGCCAGCACCGGGGACGGCTTCACAGATACGCAGTATTTT. It is translated as CASTGDGFTDTQYF.

This clonotype was seen a few times. The chain carries TRBV25-1 and TRBJ1-1, with D perhaps TRBD1 (6 bases). The ends were cut back, 5 bases at V and 6 bases at J, with 13 bases in the middle. Germline V CDR1 and CDR2: MGHDK, SYGVNS. The CDR3 totals 13 residues. This CDR3 reads CASSFGTGSEAFF. The CDR3 DNA reads TGTGCCAGCAGTTTTGGTACAGGGTCTGAAGCTTTCTTT.

The V and J genes are TRBV4-1 and TRBJ1-1, with D tentatively TRBD1 (5 bases). V was clipped by 0 bases and J by 6 bases, with 20 bases between them. This CDR3 is 17 amino acids long. The V gene's germline CDR1 is MGHRA and CDR2 YSYEKL. The CDR3 reads CASSQDQEVGPRAEAFF. The CDR3 region has the DNA TGCGCCAGCAGCCAAGATCAGGAGGTGGGGCCTCGGGCTGAAGCTTTCTTT.

The gene calls are TRBV9 and TRBJ1-2; 8 bases match TRBD1. Per the germline V gene, CDR1 is SGDLS and CDR2 is YYNGEE. This CDR3 contains 13 residues. Germline trimming cut 0 bases from V and 6 bases from J; bases unmatched to any gene: 1. Written as DNA, the CDR3 is TGTGCCAGCAGCGTAGAGACAGGGGATGGCTACACCTTC. It translates to CASSVETGDGYTF.

V is TRBV9 and J is TRBJ2-3; no firm D call. Trimming cost V 0 bases and J 1 base, with 3 bases left between them. CDR1 is SGDLS and CDR2 is YYNGEE in the germline V gene. The CDR3 has 13 amino acids. The CDR3 DNA follows: TGTGCCAGCAGCGTAGATGGCACAGATACGCAGTATTTT. Protein: CASSVDGTDTQYF.

The chain has TRBV3-1 and TRBJ2-6, with D unclear. The CDR3 is made up of 12 amino acids. V shed 10 bases and J shed 1 base, with 5 bases lying between them. Looked up from germline, CDR1 is LGHDT and CDR2 is YNNKEL (reference sequence). CDR3 sequence (DNA): TGTGCCACGGGTTCTGGGGCCAACGTCCTGACTTTC. Protein product: CATGSGANVLTF.

The chain links TRBV2 to TRBJ1-6; D is ambiguous. The CDR3 has 15 residues. Germline-derived CDR1 and CDR2 are SNHLY and FYNNEI. V was trimmed by 3 bases and J by 7 bases, leaving 13 bases between them. CDR3 loop: CASSEVLAGNSPLHF. CDR3 DNA: TGTGCCAGCAGTGAGGTCCTGGCGGGAAATTCACCCCTCCACTTT.

This clonotype showed up just a few times. The rearrangement uses TRBV7-9 and TRBJ2-1; D gene uncertain. Deletions cut 5 bases from V and 6 bases from J, with 8 bases between. The germline V gene has CDR1 SEHNR and CDR2 FQNEAQ (reference sequence). This CDR3 region has 12 residues. CDR3 nucleotide sequence: TGTGCCAGCAGCCCCGAGGCCAATGAGCAGTTCTTC. This encodes CASSPEANEQFF.

The chain carries TRBV10-3 and TRBJ2-1, with TRBD2 matching 7 bases. This CDR3 contains 14 residues. J lost 0 bases, V lost 8 bases, and 4 bases had no gene match. Germline loops: CDR1 ENHRY, CDR2 SYGVKD. CDR3 loop: CAISAGPSYNEQFF. The CDR3 nucleotides are TGTGCCATCTCAGCGGGGCCCTCCTACAATGAGCAGTTCTTC.